The clone carrying this T cell receptor beta chain has a count of ten or more. Its antigen is undetermined. The record originates from a study of T cells in Graves' hyperthyroidism and ophthalmopathy. Study-wide results and limits: Stable hyperthyroidism and ophthalmopathy were separated using 13 V-J signatures. The blood repertoire included most of the expanded thyroid clonotypes above 0.001.

Uncontrolled infections, other autoimmune diseases, pregnancy or lactation led to exclusion of patients. Together with thyroid ultrasound, orbital computed tomography, serum thyroxine and TRAb, clinical symptoms were used for diagnoses. The ends were cut back, 6 bases at V and 1 base at J, with 24 bases in the middle. CDR3 length: 18 residues. CDR1 MNHNS and CDR2 SASEGT come from the germline V gene. TCR beta CDR3 region amplification was performed from RNA transcripts. First-round RT-PCR of the TCR CDR3 relied on the HTBI primer set. TCRdb itself ran the multiplex PCR reads through MiXCR, one entry per CDR3 protein. The sample records some 570,000 distinct CDR3 sequences, more than 13% being singletons.

The receptor was derived from a young woman with Graves' ophthalmopathy. The chain uses TRBV6-1 and TRBJ1-1; no definite D call. The sequenced sample consisted of blood. In DNA, the CDR3 is TGTGCCAGCAGCCGATTGGAGGAGTTTAGTTTCGCGAACACTGAAGCTTTCTTT. Its translation is CASSRLEEFSFANTEAFF.